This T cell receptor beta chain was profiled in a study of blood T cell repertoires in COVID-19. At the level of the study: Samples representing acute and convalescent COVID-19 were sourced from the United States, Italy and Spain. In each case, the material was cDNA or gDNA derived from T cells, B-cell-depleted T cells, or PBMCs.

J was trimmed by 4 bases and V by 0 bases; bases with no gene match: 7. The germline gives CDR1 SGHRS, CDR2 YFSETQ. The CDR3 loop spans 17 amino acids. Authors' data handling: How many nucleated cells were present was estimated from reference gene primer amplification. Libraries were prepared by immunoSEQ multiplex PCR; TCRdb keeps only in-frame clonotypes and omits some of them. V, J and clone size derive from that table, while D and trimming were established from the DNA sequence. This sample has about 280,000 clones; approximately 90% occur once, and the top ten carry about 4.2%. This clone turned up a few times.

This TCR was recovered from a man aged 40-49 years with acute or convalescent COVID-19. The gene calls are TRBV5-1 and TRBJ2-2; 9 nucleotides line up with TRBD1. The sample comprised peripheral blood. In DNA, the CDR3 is TGCGCCAGCAGCTTGGCACCCACGGGACAGGGCACCGGGGAGCTGTTTTTT. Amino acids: CASSLAPTGQGTGELFF. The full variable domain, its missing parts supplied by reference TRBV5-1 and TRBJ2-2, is KAGVTQTPRYLIKTRGQQVTLSCSPISGHRSVSWYQQTPGQGLQFLFEYFSETQRNKGNFPGRFSGRQFSNSRSEMNVSTLELGDSALYLCASSLAPTGQGTGELFFGEGSRLTVL.